This T cell receptor (beta chain) came from a study of T cells in Graves' hyperthyroidism and ophthalmopathy. A NOSPECS grade of at least 4, a Clinical Activity Score of at least 3 and duration under 3 months were recorded in ophthalmopathy patients. Diagnoses were established using clinical symptoms, serum thyroxine and TRAb, thyroid ultrasound and orbital computed tomography. The V and J ends lost 4 bases and 2 bases respectively, with 9 bases between them. This CDR3 is 14 amino acids long. The V gene's germline CDR1 is MNHNS and CDR2 SASEGT. This clonotype was seen at least ten times. Using RNA transcripts as the source, TCR beta CDR3 regions were amplified. Initially, a first-round RT-PCR of the TCR CDR3 employed the HTBI primer set. TCRdb passed the multiplex PCR reads through MiXCR, listing each CDR3 protein once. The table lists over 250,000 distinct CDR3 sequences, roughly 22% of them singletons, with 64% in the top ten.

This TCR came from a man aged 25-40 years with Graves' ophthalmopathy. The chain links TRBV6-1 to TRBJ1-5; D ambiguous. The sample was blood. The CDR3 DNA sequence: TGTGCCAGCAGTGCCGAGATAGGCAATCAGCCCCAGCATTTT. It encodes CASSAEIGNQPQHF.